Below, 2 T cell receptor beta chains from the same sample are listed, as sequenced in a study of blood T cell repertoires in COVID-19. Produced via immunoSEQ multiplex PCR; TCRdb's table is partial and in-frame only. The sample carries 300,000 to 350,000 clones, 75% to 90% recorded once. Sequenced sample: PBMCs or T cells enriched from blood (not recorded which). The receptors derive from a man younger than 45 who had recovered from COVID-19.

The chain links TRBV5-4 to TRBJ2-3, with 14 positions matching TRBD2. The trim removed 4 bases at V and 5 bases at J, leaving 6 bases unmatched. Looked up from germline, CDR1 is SGHNT and CDR2 is YYREEE (reference sequence). This CDR3 comprises 16 residues. For the CDR3, the DNA is TGTGCCAGCAGCGTCCGACTAGCGGGGGGGCAAGATACGCAGTATTTT. Its translation is CASSVRLAGGQDTQYF.

The sample holds one count of this clone. The J gene is TRBJ1-2, the V gene TRBV9; 11 bases are shared with TRBD1. The ends lost 0 bases at V and 6 bases at J; junction bases unmatched: 10. CDR1 is SGDLS, CDR2 YYNGEE, per germline. The length of the CDR3 is 17 residues. CDR3 bases: TGTGCCAGCAGCGTAGGAGGAGGGACAGGGGGGTTTGATGGCTACACCTTC. Translation gives CASSVGGGTGGFDGYTF.